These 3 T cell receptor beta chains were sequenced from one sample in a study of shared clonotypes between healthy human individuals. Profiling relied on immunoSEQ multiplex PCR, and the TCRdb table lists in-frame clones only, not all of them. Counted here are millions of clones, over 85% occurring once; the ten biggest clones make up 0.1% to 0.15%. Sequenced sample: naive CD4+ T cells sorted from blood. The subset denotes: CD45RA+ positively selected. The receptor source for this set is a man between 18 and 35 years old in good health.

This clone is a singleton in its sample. The CDR3 DNA reads as TGTGCCAGCGGCCCAGACAGGGCCCGTGAAAAACTGTTTTTT. Its protein product is CASGPDRAREKLFF. The chain has TRBV6-1 and TRBJ1-4; 7 bases map to TRBD1. The CDR3 is 14 amino acids. V trimming: 8 bases; J trimming: 7 bases; junction bases outside the gene matches: 10. The germline gives CDR1 MNHNS, CDR2 SASEGT.

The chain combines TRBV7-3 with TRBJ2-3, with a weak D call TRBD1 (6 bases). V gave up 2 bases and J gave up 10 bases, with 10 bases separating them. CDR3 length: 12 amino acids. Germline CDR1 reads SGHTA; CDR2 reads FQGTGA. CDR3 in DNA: TGTGCCAGCAGCTTATGGGGGCCCCCGCAGTATTTT. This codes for CASSLWGPPQYF.

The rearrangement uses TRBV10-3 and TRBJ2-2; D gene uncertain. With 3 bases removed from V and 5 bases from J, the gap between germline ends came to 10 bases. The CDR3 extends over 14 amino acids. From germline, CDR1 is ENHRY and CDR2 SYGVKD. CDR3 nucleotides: TGTGCCATCAGTGAACGGGTGGAGACCGGGGAGCTGTTTTTT. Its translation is CAISERVETGELFF.